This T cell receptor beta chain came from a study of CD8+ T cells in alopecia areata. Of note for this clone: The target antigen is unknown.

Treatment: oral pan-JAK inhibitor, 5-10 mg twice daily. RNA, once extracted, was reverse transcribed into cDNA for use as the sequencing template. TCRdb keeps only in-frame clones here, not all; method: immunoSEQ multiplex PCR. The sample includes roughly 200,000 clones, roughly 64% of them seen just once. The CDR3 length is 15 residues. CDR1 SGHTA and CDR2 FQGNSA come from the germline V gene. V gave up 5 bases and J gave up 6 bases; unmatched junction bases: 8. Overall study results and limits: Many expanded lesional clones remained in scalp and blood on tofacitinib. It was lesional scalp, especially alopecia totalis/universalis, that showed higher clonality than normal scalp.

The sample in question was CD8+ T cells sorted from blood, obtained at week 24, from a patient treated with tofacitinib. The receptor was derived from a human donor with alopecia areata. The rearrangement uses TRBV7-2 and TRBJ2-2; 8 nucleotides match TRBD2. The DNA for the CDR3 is TGTGCCAGCAGCCCTACAACGGGGGGGCCCGGGGAGCTGTTTTTT. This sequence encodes CASSPTTGGPGELFF.